The T cell receptor beta chain under discussion was sequenced for a study of identical twins. V was clipped by 4 bases and J by 2 bases, with 9 bases between them. There are 13 residues in the CDR3. Using its own MiXCR run on the 5' RACE reads, TCRdb lists one record per CDR3 protein. The sample lists hundreds of thousands of distinct CDR3 sequences, approximately 9% occurring once. The sequence was collected from a woman in her late teens or twenties in good health. The genes are TRBV12-3 or TRBV12-4 and TRBJ2-7, with a weak D call TRBD1 (5 bases). The specimen was memory (CD45RO+) T cells sorted from blood. CDR3 protein: CASSWGSTYEQYF. The CDR3 bases are TGTGCCAGCAGTTGGGGCTCTACCTACGAGCAGTACTTC.